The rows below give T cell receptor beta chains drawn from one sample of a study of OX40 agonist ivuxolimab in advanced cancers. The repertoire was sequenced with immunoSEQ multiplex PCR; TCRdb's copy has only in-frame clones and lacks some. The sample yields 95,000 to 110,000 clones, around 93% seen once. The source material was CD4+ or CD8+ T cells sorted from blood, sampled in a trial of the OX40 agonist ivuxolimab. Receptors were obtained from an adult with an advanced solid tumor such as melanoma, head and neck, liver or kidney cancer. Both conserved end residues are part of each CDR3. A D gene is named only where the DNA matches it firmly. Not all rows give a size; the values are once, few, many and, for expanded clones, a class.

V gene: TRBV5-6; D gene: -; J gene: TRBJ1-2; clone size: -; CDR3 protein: CASSLGRQLYGYTF; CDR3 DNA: TGTGCCAGCAGCTTGGGAAGACAGCTCTATGGCTACACCTTC
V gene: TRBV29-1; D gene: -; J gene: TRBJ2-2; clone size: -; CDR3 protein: CSVVGLRNTGELFF; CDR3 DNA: TGCAGCGTTGTCGGGTTGAGGAACACCGGGGAGCTGTTTTTT
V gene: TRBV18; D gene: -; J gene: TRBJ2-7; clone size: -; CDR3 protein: CASSPAWGAEQYF; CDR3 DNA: TGTGCCAGCTCACCGGCGTGGGGGGCCGAGCAGTACTTC
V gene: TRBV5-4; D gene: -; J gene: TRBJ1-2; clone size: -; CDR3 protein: CASSLSRGLGYTF; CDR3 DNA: TGTGCCAGCAGCTTGAGCAGGGGTCTGGGCTACACCTTC
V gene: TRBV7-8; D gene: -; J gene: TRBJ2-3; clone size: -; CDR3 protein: CASSLIGLTDTQYF; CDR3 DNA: TGTGCCAGCAGCTTAATTGGACTGACAGATACGCAGTATTTT
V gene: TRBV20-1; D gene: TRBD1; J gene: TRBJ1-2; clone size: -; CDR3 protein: CSGSGGGYTF; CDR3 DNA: TGCAGTGGGTCAGGGGGTGGCTACACCTTC
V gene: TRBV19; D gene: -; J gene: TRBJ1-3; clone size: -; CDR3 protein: CASSYGSRENTIYF; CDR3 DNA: TGTGCCAGTAGTTACGGGTCCCGAGAAAACACCATATATTTT
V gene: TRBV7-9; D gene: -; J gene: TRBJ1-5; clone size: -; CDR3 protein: CASSVRDNQPQHF; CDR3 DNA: TGTGCCAGCAGCGTTCGGGACAATCAGCCCCAGCATTTT
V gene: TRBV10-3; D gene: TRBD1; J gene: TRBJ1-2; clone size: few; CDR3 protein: CAISEPGGGYTF; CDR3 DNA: TGTGCCATCAGTGAGCCAGGGGGTGGCTACACCTTC
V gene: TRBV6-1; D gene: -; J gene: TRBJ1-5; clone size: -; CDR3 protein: CASSVRQAGNQPQHF; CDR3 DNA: TGTGCCAGCAGTGTTCGACAGGCAGGCAATCAGCCCCAGCATTTT
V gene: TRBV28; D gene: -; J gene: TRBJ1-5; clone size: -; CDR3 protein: CASTTRESGDQPQHF; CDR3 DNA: TGTGCCAGCACAACCAGGGAATCAGGAGATCAGCCCCAGCATTTT
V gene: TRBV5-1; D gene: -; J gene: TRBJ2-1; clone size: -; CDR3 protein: CASSFGGMATSYNEQFF; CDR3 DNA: TGCGCCAGCAGCTTCGGCGGGATGGCTACTTCCTACAATGAGCAGTTCTTC
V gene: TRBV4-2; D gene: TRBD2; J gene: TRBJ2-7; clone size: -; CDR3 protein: CASSQDNRGGYEQYF; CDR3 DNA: TGTGCCAGCAGCCAAGATAATCGGGGGGGCTACGAGCAGTACTTC
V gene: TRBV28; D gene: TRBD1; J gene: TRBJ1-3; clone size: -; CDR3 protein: CASRGSTGAFSGNTIYF; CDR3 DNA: TGTGCCAGCAGGGGGTCGACAGGGGCTTTCTCTGGAAACACCATATATTTT
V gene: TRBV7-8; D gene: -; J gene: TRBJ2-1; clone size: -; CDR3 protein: CASSLGGLGGNEQFF; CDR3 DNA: TGTGCCAGCAGCTTAGGGGGTTTAGGCGGCAATGAGCAGTTCTTC
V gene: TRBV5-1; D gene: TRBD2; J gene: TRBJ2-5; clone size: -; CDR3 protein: CASSGGGETQYF; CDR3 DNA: TGCGCCAGCAGCGGCGGGGGAGAGACCCAGTACTTC
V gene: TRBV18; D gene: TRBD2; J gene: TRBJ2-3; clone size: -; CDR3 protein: CASSPSGGPDTQYF; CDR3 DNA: TGTGCCAGCTCACCGTCGGGAGGGCCCGATACGCAGTATTTT
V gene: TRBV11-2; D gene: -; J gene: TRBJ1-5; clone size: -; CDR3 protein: CASSFAGDQPQHF; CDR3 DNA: TGTGCCAGCAGCTTCGCGGGCGATCAGCCCCAGCATTTT
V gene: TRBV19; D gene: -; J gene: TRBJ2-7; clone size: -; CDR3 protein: CASSHRDSISEQYF; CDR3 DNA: TGTGCCAGTAGCCACCGGGACTCCATCTCCGAGCAGTACTTC
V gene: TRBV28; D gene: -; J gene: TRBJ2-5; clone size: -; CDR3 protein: CASSRARVQETQYF; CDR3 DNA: TGTGCCAGCAGCAGGGCTCGGGTCCAAGAGACCCAGTACTTC
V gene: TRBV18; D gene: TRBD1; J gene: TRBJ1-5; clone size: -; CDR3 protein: CASSPPTGVGNQPQHF; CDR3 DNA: TGTGCCAGCTCACCACCAACAGGGGTTGGCAATCAGCCCCAGCATTTT
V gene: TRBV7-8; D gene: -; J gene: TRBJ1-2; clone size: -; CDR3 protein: CASSPLGNYGYTF; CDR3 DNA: TGTGCCAGCAGTCCACTTGGGAACTATGGCTACACCTTC
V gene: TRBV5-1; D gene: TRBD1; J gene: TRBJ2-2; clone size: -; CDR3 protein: CASRPGTGRTGELFF; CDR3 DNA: TGCGCCAGCAGGCCCGGGACAGGGAGGACCGGGGAGCTGTTTTTT
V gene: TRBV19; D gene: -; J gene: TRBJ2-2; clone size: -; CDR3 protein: CASSIKGNTGELFF; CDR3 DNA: TGTGCCAGTAGTATAAAGGGGAACACCGGGGAGCTGTTTTTT
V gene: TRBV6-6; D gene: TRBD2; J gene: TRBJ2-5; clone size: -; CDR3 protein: CAIGTSGSETQYF; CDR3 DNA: TGTGCCATCGGGACTAGCGGGAGTGAGACCCAGTACTTC
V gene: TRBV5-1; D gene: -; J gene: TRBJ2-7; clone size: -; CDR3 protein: CASSLVTVGDEQYF; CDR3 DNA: TGCGCCAGCAGCTTGGTGACAGTGGGGGACGAGCAGTACTTC
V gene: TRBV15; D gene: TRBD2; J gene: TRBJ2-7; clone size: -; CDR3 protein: CATSRDGGLAPYEQYF; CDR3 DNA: TGTGCCACCAGCAGAGATGGAGGACTAGCGCCCTACGAGCAGTACTTC
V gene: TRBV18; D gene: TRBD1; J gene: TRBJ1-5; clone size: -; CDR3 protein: CASSPPRGQGIGQPQHF; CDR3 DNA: TGTGCCAGCTCACCGCCCCGCGGACAGGGAATAGGCCAGCCCCAGCATTTT
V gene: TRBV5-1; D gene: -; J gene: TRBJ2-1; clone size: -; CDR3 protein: CASGRGDNEQFF; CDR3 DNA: TGCGCCAGCGGCAGGGGGGACAATGAGCAGTTCTTC
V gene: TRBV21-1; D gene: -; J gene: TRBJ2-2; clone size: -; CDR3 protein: CASSSQAGGQGITGELFF; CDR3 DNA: TGTGCCAGCAGCTCACAAGCGGGTGGGCAGGGGATCACCGGGGAGCTGTTTTTT
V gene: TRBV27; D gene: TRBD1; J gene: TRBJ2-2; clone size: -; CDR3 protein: CASSSRTGLNTGELFF; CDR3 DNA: TGTGCCAGCAGTTCGCGGACAGGGTTGAACACCGGGGAGCTGTTTTTT
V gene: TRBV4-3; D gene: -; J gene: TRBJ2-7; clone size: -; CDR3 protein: CASSQDRSAEPTYEQYF; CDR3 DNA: TGCGCCAGCAGCCAAGATAGGTCCGCGGAGCCGACCTACGAGCAGTACTTC
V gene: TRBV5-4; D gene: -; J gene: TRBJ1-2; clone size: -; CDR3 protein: CASSLMVHGYTF; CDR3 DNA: TGTGCCAGCAGCTTGATGGTCCATGGCTACACCTTC
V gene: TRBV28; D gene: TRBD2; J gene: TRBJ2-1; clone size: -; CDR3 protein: CASSLVLAGAYNEQFF; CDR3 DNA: TGTGCCAGCAGTTTAGTCCTAGCGGGAGCGTACAATGAGCAGTTCTTC
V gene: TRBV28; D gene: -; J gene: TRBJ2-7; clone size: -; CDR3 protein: CASSLGLIPYEQYF; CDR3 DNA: TGTGCCAGCAGTTTAGGGCTAATACCTTACGAGCAGTACTTC
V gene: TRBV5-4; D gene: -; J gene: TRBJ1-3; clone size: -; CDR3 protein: CASSYSGTGSSGNTIYF; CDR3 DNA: TGTGCCAGCAGTTATTCCGGGACGGGAAGCTCTGGAAACACCATATATTTT
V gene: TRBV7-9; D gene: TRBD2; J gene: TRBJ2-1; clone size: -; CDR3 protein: CASRPSASGNEQFF; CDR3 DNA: TGTGCCAGCAGGCCCTCGGCTAGCGGCAATGAGCAGTTCTTC
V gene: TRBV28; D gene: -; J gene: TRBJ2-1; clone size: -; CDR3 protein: CASSFGGNSYNEQFF; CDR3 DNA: TGTGCCAGCAGTTTCGGAGGGAACTCCTACAATGAGCAGTTCTTC
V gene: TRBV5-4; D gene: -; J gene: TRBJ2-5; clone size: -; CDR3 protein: CASSPGQRGETQYF; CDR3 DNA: TGTGCCAGCAGCCCGGGACAGCGGGGAGAGACCCAGTACTTC
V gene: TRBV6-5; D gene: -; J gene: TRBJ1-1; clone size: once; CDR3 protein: CASSYSRGNMNTEAFF; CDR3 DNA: TGTGCCAGCAGTTACTCCCGGGGCAACATGAACACTGAAGCTTTCTTT
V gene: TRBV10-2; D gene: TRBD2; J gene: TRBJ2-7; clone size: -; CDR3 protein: CASSWGLADYEQYF; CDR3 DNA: TGCGCCAGCAGTTGGGGACTAGCGGACTACGAGCAGTACTTC
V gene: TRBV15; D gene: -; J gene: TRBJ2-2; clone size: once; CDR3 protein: CATSREIRAGELFF; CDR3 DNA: TGTGCCACCAGCAGAGAAATTAGGGCCGGGGAGCTGTTTTTT
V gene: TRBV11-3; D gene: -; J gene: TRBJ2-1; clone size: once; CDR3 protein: CASSPIEIYNEQFF; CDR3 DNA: TGTGCCAGCAGCCCCATCGAAATCTACAATGAGCAGTTCTTC
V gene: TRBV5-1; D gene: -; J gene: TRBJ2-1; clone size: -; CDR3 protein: CASSRSGSNNEQFF; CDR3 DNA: TGCGCCAGCAGCCGCAGCGGGTCTAACAATGAGCAGTTCTTC
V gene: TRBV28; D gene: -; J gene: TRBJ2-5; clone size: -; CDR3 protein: CASTLTGETQYF; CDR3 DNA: TGTGCCAGCACTTTAACAGGGGAGACCCAGTACTTC
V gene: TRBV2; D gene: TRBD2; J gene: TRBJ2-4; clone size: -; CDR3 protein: CASSELKGAGVENIQYF; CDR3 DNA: TGTGCCAGCAGTGAGCTCAAAGGAGCGGGAGTGGAAAACATTCAGTACTTC
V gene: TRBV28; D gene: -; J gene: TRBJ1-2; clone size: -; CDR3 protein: CASSPTREVYGYTF; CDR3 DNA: TGTGCCAGCAGCCCAACCCGGGAGGTCTATGGCTACACCTTC
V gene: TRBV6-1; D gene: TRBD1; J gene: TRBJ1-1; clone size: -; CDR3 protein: CASSELTGPENTEAFF; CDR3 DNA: TGTGCCAGCAGTGAGTTGACAGGGCCTGAGAACACTGAAGCTTTCTTT
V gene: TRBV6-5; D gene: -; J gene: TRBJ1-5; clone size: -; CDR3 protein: CASSLDPLSPQHF; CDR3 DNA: TGTGCCAGCAGCTTGGACCCTCTGTCGCCCCAGCATTTT
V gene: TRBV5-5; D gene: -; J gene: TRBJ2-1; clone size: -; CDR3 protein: CASSLELHTYNEQFF; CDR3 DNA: TGTGCCAGCAGCCTAGAGCTACACACCTACAATGAGCAGTTCTTC
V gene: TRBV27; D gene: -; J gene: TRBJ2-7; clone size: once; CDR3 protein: CASSFGWSYEQYF; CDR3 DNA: TGTGCCAGCAGTTTCGGGTGGTCCTACGAGCAGTACTTC
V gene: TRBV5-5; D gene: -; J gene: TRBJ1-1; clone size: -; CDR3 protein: CASSNGRGTEAFF; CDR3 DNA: TGTGCCAGCAGTAATGGACGGGGAACTGAAGCTTTCTTT
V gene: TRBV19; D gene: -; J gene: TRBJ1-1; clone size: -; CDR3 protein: CASSIGGWTNTEAFF; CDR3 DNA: TGTGCCAGTAGTATCGGGGGTTGGACGAACACTGAAGCTTTCTTT